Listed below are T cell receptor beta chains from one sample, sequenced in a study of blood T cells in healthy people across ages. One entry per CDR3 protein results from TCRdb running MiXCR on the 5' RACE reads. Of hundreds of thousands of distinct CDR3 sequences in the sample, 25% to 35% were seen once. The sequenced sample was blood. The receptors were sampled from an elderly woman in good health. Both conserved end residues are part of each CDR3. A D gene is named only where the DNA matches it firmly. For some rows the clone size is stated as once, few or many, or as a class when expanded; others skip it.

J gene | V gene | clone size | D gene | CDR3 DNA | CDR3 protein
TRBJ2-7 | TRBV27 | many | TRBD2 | TGTGCCAGCAGCTGGCCGGGGGAGGGCGAGCAGTACTTC | CASSWPGEGEQYF
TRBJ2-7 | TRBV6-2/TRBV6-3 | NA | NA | TGTGCCAGCAGTTACGTCAGGGGAAGGACCTACAATGAGCAGTACTTC | CASSYVRGRTYNEQYF
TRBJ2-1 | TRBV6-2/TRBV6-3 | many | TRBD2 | TGTGCCAGCAGTACTAGCGGGGTCTCCTACAATGAGCAGTTCTTC | CASSTSGVSYNEQFF
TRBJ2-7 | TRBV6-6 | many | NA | TGTGCCAGCAGTTACACAGGGTACGAGCAGTACTTC | CASSYTGYEQYF
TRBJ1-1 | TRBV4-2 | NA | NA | TGTGCCAGCAGCCAAGATCTTCGACAGCAGCGTGCTTTCTTT | CASSQDLRQQRAFF
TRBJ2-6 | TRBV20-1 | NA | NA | TGCAGTGCTAGAAGGCCAGGGCAGGGGGCCAACGTCCTGACTTTC | CSARRPGQGANVLTF
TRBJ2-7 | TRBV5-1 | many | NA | TGCGCCAGCAGCCCCGGAGGGGTGGAGGGAGGCTACGAGCAGTACTTC | CASSPGGVEGGYEQYF
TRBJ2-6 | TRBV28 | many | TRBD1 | TGTGCCAGCAGAGCTGGGGACAGGAGGTTTTCCTCACTCCCTGGGGCCAACGTCCTGACTTTC | CASRAGDRRFSSLPGANVLTF
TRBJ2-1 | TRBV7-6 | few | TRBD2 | TGTGCCAGCAGCTTAGTAAATCCCGGGACTAGCGGGGCTAGCTCCTACAATGAGCAGTTCTTC | CASSLVNPGTSGASSYNEQFF
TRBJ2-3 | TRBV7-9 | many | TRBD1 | TGTGCCAGCAGCCCAACAGGGGTCCGCACAGATACGCAGTATTTT | CASSPTGVRTDTQYF
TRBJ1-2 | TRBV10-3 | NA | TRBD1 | TGTGCCACCAGCCGAGAGACAGGGGCTTTAAGGGGCTGCACCTTC | CATSRETGALRGCTF
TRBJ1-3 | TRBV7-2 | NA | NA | TGTGCCAGCAGCCCCACGGAACGGGTGTTTGGAAACACCATATATTTT | CASSPTERVFGNTIYF
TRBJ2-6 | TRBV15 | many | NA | TGTGCCACCCAGCCTTCCCCCTCTGGGGCCAACGTCCTGACTTTC | CATQPSPSGANVLTF
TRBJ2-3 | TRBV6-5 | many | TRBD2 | TGTGCCAGCAGCCGGACTAGTCTAACAGATACGCAGTATTTT | CASSRTSLTDTQYF
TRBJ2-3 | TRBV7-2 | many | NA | TGTGCCAGCAGCTTATCTGAGGATACGCAGTATTTT | CASSLSEDTQYF
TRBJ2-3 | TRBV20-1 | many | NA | TGCAGTGCTAGAGGACAGTTGACAGATACGCAGTATTTT | CSARGQLTDTQYF
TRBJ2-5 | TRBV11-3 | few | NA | TGTGCCAGCAGCTTAGTAGGAGGGGCTGTTAGCGGCGACTCAGAGACCCAGTACTTC | CASSLVGGAVSGDSETQYF
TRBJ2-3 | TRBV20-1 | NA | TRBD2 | TGCAGTGCAACCCCGGGACTAGCGGGGGGGCGTAGTTCAGATACGCAGTATTTT | CSATPGLAGGRSSDTQYF
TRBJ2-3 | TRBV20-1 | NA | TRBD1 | TGCAGTGCTAGAAGGACAGGAGGAGTGGATACGCAGTATTTT | CSARRTGGVDTQYF
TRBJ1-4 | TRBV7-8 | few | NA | TGTGCCAGCAGCTTAAATTGGGAAAAACTGTTTTTT | CASSLNWEKLFF
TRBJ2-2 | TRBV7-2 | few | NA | TGTGCCAGCAGCTCGCAGGGAGCCGGGGAGCTGTTTTTT | CASSSQGAGELFF
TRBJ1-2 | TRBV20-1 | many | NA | TGCAGTGCTAGTGACAGTGAAACCTATGGCTACACCTTC | CSASDSETYGYTF
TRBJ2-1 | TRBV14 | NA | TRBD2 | TGTGCCAGCAGCCAAGAATCGGGGGGGCTGTACAATGAGCAGTTCTTC | CASSQESGGLYNEQFF
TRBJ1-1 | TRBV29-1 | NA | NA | TGCAGCGTTGAAGGGGGACACCTGAACACTGAAGCTTTCTTT | CSVEGGHLNTEAFF
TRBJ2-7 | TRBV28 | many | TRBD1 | TGTGCCAGCAGTTCACCCGGGACAGGGGGCTACGAGCAGTACTTC | CASSSPGTGGYEQYF
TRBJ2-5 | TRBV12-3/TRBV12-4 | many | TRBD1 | TGTGCCAGCAGCCACAGGGGGCCTGGAGAGACCCAGTACTTC | CASSHRGPGETQYF
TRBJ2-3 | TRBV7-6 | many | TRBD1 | TGTGCCAGCAGCTCGGGACAGATCCTCACAGATACGCAGTATTTT | CASSSGQILTDTQYF
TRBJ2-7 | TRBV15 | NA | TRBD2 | TGTGCCACCGCGGCTAGCGGGGGGAGCTCCTACAATGAGCAGTACTTC | CATAASGGSSYNEQYF
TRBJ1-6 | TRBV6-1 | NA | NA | TGTGCCAGCCTCCTCTGGGATTCACCCCTCCACTTT | CASLLWDSPLHF
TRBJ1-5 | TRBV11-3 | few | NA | TGTGCCAGCAGCCTCAGGGCAGGGGACAATCAGCCCCAGCATTTT | CASSLRAGDNQPQHF
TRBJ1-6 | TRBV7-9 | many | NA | TGTGCCAGCAGAGAAACCCTAGTTCGCGGTTCACCCCTCCACTTT | CASRETLVRGSPLHF
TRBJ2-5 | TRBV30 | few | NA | TGTGCCTGGAACTTTGGGGGGTTAAAGACCCAGTACTTC | CAWNFGGLKTQYF
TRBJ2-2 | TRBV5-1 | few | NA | TGCGCCAGCAGCTTGGCTCAGACTCGGACCGGGGAGCTGTTTTTT | CASSLAQTRTGELFF
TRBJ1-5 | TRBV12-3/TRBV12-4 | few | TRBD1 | TGTGCCAGCACTTACCGGGACAGGCGCAATCAGCCCCAGCATTTT | CASTYRDRRNQPQHF
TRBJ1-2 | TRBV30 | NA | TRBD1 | TGTGCCTGGGGACAGGGAAACTATGGCTACACCTTC | CAWGQGNYGYTF
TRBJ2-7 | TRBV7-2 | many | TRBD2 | TGTGCCAGCAGCTTAGTTTCGGGGGGGCCCCACGAGCAGTACTTC | CASSLVSGGPHEQYF
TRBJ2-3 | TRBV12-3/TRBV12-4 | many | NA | TGTGCCAGCAGCTTATCGCCGACCACAGATACGCAGTATTTT | CASSLSPTTDTQYF
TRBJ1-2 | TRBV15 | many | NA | TGTGCCACCAGCAGAGAAGGAATGGGTGGCTACACCTTC | CATSREGMGGYTF
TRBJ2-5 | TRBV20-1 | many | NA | TGCAGTGTTGTGATCCAAGAGACCCAGTACTTC | CSVVIQETQYF
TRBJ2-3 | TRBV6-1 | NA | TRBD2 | TGTGCCAGCAGTGAAGGTTGGGGTAGCGGGGGGGCGACAGATACGCAGTATTTT | CASSEGWGSGGATDTQYF
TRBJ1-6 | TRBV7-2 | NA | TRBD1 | TGTGCCAGCAGCCGACAGGGACAGACAAATTCACCCCTCCACTTT | CASSRQGQTNSPLHF
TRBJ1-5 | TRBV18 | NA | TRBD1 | TGTGCCAGCTCAATCGGACAGGCTAGCAATCAGCCCCAGCATTTT | CASSIGQASNQPQHF